The 3 T cell receptor beta chains presented below share a single source sample, sequenced in a study of human T cells and chemical hapten exposure. TCRdb reprocessed the RACE reads with MiXCR, giving one entry per CDR3 protein. The table has approximately 400,000 distinct CDR3 sequences, about 4.8% seen once. Specified time point: patch test 1, 2 weeks after DPC sensitization. Indicated treatment: therapeutic diphenylcyclopropenone sensitization with weekly scalp DPC. Sample: whole blood, taken in connection with sensitization to the hapten diphenylcyclopropenone (DPC). The receptors were sampled from a woman aged 45-59 years with alopecia areata. Some clones in this sample may be carry-over from other donors' samples.

This clonotype occurred a few times. V usage is TRBV12-3 or TRBV12-4 and J usage is TRBJ1-1, with a tentative D call TRBD1 (5 bases). V was shortened by 3 bases and J by 6 bases, with 14 bases between the two germline ends. CDR3 length: 14 residues. CDR3 sequence reads: CASSLGPGVAEAFF. The CDR3 bases are TGTGCCAGCAGTTTGGGGCCGGGGGTAGCTGAAGCTTTCTTT.

This clonotype has more than one count but fewer than ten. V usage is TRBV12-3 or TRBV12-4 and J usage is TRBJ2-7, with 7 nucleotides matching TRBD1. Trimming removed 6 bases from V and 7 bases from J; junction bases left unmatched: 12. This CDR3 has 14 amino acids. The CDR3 DNA is TGTGCCAGCAGCCGGGACAGACACTTGGGAGAGCAGTACTTC. It yields the protein CASSRDRHLGEQYF.

This clonotype has a count of ten or more. This chain uses TRBV12-3 or TRBV12-4 with TRBJ2-3; 8 positions match TRBD2. The CDR3 totals 17 residues. The V gene end was trimmed by 4 bases and the J gene end by 2 bases; junction bases not matched to a gene: 11. CDR3 region: CASSSLGVAGITDTQYF. The CDR3 region has the DNA TGTGCCAGCAGTTCCCTCGGGGTAGCGGGGATCACAGATACGCAGTATTTT.